This entry features one T cell receptor beta chain sequence. Living in 24 US areas, the participants were between roughly 18 and 90 years of age. The record originates from a study of blood T cell repertoires in COVID-19. At the level of the study: The United States, Italy and Spain were the sources of the acute and convalescent COVID-19 samples. The cDNA or gDNA used as material had been derived from T cells, B-cell-depleted T cells, or PBMCs.

Authors' methods: Estimation of nucleated cell counts relied on the amplification of reference gene primers. Profiled with immunoSEQ multiplex PCR; TCRdb holds only in-frame clones, not every one. Clonal size and the V and J genes are those of that table, whereas D and trimming came from the DNA. The repertoire holds around 250,000 clones, with over 80% as singletons. The CDR3 consists of 14 residues. CDR1 is SGHTA and CDR2 is FQGTGA in the germline V gene. Germline trimming cut 5 bases from V and 1 base from J; bases unmatched to any gene: 4. The chain joins TRBV7-3 to TRBJ1-1; 7 bases are a match to TRBD1. Sequencing input: PBMCs or T cells enriched from blood (not recorded which). The TCR comes from a human donor in a cohort exposed to, infected with or recovered from COVID-19 (not recorded which). The donor label of this sample is uncertain. The CDR3 here is CASSEGGQNTEAFF. CDR3 nucleotides: TGTGCCAGCAGCGAAGGGGGCCAGAACACTGAAGCTTTCTTT. The entire variable domain, with the rest obtained from reference TRBV7-3 and TRBJ1-1, is as follows: GAGVSQTPSNKVTEKGKYVELRCDPISGHTALYWYRQSLGQGPEFLIYFQGTGAADDSGLPNDRFFAVRPEGSVSTLKIQRTERGDSAVYLCASSEGGQNTEAFFGQGTRLTVV.